This T cell receptor beta chain came from a study of response to subunit inactivated influenza vaccine. V was trimmed by 5 bases and J by 10 bases, leaving 18 bases between them. The CDR3 spans 14 residues. Germline CDR1 reads SEHNR; CDR2 reads FQNEAQ (reference sequence). Each CDR3 protein gets one entry after TCRdb re-called the RT-PCR reads with MiXCR. The sample records around 190,000 distinct CDR3 sequences, about 9.3% being singletons. A few counts support this clonotype. The source was non-naive T cells sorted from PBMCs, collected on the day of vaccination. This rearrangement joins TRBV7-9 to TRBJ2-1; possible D gene TRBD2, 6 bases. This clonotype originated in a man in his fifties or sixties who received an inactivated influenza vaccine. The CDR3 loop reads CASSPVGDLTEQFF. The CDR3 region has the DNA TGTGCCAGCAGCCCCGTTGGGGACTTGACGGAGCAGTTCTTC.